The clone carrying this TCR beta chain was picked up a small number of times. Antigen unknown. The data were obtained in a study of blood T cells in healthy people across ages. Whole-study results and caveats: Diversity estimates drawn from one million T cells were deemed underestimates.

Between the trimmed V and J ends, which lost 6 bases and 2 bases, there was a span of 16 bases. The CDR3 is 15 residues long. Germline CDR1 is MNHNS and CDR2 is SASEGT. The authors ran a second PCR of 7 to 11 cycles using a sample-barcoded 5' primer and a J-beta primer mix. MiXCR was run by TCRdb on the 5' RACE reads, yielding one entry per CDR3 protein. Of about 2 million distinct CDR3 sequences in the sample, 49% were seen once. Each of the donors had roughly 10 milliliters of peripheral blood drawn into EDTA-treated Vacutainer tubes. The chain combines TRBV6-1 with TRBJ1-2; no firm D call. The sequence was collected from a woman aged 40 to 50 in good health. Input material: blood. CDR3 nucleotide sequence: TGTGCCAGCAGGGTGCAGGCGATCCTCAACTATGGCTACACCTTC. This encodes CASRVQAILNYGYTF.